The 12 T cell receptor beta chains below come from one sample, sequenced in a study of blood T cells in healthy people across ages. A second PCR, run for roughly 7 to 12 cycles, used a sample-barcoded 5' primer plus a J-beta primer mix. TCRdb ran MiXCR on the 5' RACE reads and lists one entry per CDR3 protein. The repertoire holds about 1.5 million distinct CDR3 sequences, with roughly two fifths as singletons. The specimen sequenced was blood. Receptors originate from a young woman in good health.

The chain employs TRBV4-1 and TRBJ1-5, with D possibly TRBD1 on 6 matching bases. This CDR3 has 16 residues. The V end was cut by 5 bases, the J end by 5 bases, with 19 bases between. Germline CDR1 reads MGHRA; CDR2 reads YSYEKL. The CDR3 protein is CASSAGGGQSDQPQHF. As DNA, the CDR3 is TGCGCCAGCAGCGCGGGGGGCGGACAGAGTGATCAGCCCCAGCATTTT.

The rearrangement links TRBV6-6 to TRBJ1-6; no definite D call. This CDR3 contains 14 residues. Germline CDR1 reads MNHNY; CDR2 reads SVGAGI (reference sequence). The V end was cut by 8 bases, the J end by 9 bases, with 17 bases between. Here the CDR3 reads CASCPEIYISPLHF. In DNA form, the CDR3 reads TGTGCCAGCTGTCCCGAAATATACATTTCACCCCTCCACTTT.

This clonotype was detected only once. One end of the junction fails to match germline, which may point to a read error. The chain has TRBV7-6 and TRBJ2-7; D may be TRBD1 (5 bases). The germline V gene has CDR1 SGHVS and CDR2 FNYEAQ. The CDR3 is 14 amino acids. The CDR3 is CASSLGAGPYERYF. The DNA of the CDR3 is TGTGCCAGCAGCTTAGGTGCAGGGCCCTACGAGCGGTACTTC. The complete variable domain, with remaining parts taken from reference TRBV7-6 and TRBJ2-7, reads GAGVSQSPRYKVTKRGQDVALRCDPISGHVSLYWYRQALGQGPEFLTYFNYEAQQDKSGLPNDRFSAERPEGSISTLTIQRTEQRDSAMYRCASSLGAGPYERYFGPGTRLTVT.

The rearrangement links TRBV3-1 to TRBJ2-3; the D gene is possibly TRBD1 (6 bases). Trimming pared 0 bases from V and 4 bases from J, leaving 17 bases between. The CDR3 length is 17 residues. Per the germline V gene, CDR1 is LGHDT and CDR2 is YNNKEL (reference sequence). For the CDR3, the DNA is TGTGCCAGCAGCCAAGAAAGATGGGGGCGCCGAGCAGATACGCAGTATTTT. This translates into CASSQERWGRRADTQYF.

The rearrangement links TRBV5-1 to TRBJ2-5; D is perhaps TRBD2 (5 bases). The CDR3 is made up of 13 amino acids. V lost 3 bases, J lost 5 bases, and 11 bases lay in between. The germline gives CDR1 SGHRS, CDR2 YFSETQ. The chain's CDR3 is CASSWEGSETQYF. As DNA, the CDR3 is TGCGCCAGCAGCTGGGAAGGGAGCGAGACCCAGTACTTC.

The chain recombines TRBV16 with TRBJ2-7; tentative D call: TRBD1 (6 bases). The V gene lost 4 bases and the J gene lost 4 bases, with 11 bases spanning the gap. Germline values: CDR1 KGHSY, CDR2 FQNENV. CDR3 size: 13 residues. Here the CDR3 DNA reads TGTGCCAGCAGCCCGGACAGTAGGTACGAGCAGTACTTC. It yields the protein CASSPDSRYEQYF.

This clonotype came up a few times. The rearrangement uses TRBV29-1 and TRBJ2-6, with 7 bases fitting TRBD2. The CDR3 runs 14 residues. V shed 5 bases, J shed 0 bases, and the junction held 1 base outside the gene matches. CDR1 and CDR2 (germline): SQVTM, ANQGSEA. CDR3 sequence (DNA): TGCAGCGTTACTAGCGACTCTGGGGCCAACGTCCTGACTTTC. Translating gives CSVTSDSGANVLTF.

The genes are TRBV12-3 or TRBV12-4 and TRBJ1-1; D might be TRBD1 (6 bases). V was shortened by 0 bases and J by 6 bases, with 14 bases between the two germline ends. This CDR3 is 15 amino acids long. CDR3 bases: TGTGCCAGCAGTTTAGCGCTGGGGGGCCCGGCTGAAGCTTTCTTT. Protein sequence: CASSLALGGPAEAFF.

The chain couples TRBV20-1 to TRBJ2-3; D ambiguous. The CDR3 totals 12 residues. Germline V CDR1 and CDR2: DFQATT, SNEGSKA (reference sequence). The germline V and J ends were trimmed by 6 bases and 4 bases, with 11 bases remaining between them. In DNA form, the CDR3 reads TGCAGTGCCCATCGAGGTCCAGATACGCAGTATTTT. Translation: CSAHRGPDTQYF.

The CDR3 is CASSPTVAVEQYF. The CDR3 DNA sequence: TGTGCCAGCAGTCCCACCGTGGCGGTCGAGCAGTACTTC. J is TRBJ2-7 and V is TRBV7-9; no clear D gene. CDR1 and CDR2 from the germline V gene are SEHNR and FQNEAQ (reference sequence). Deletions cut 6 bases from V and 6 bases from J, with 15 bases between. This CDR3 comprises 13 residues.

The V and J genes are TRBV20-1 and TRBJ2-3, with D unclear. The germline gives CDR1 DFQATT, CDR2 SNEGSKA (reference sequence). The V end was cut by 4 bases, the J end by 4 bases, with 9 bases between. The CDR3 loop spans 12 amino acids. In DNA form, the CDR3 reads TGCAGTGCTAACCCCCAGGCAGATACGCAGTATTTT. This encodes CSANPQADTQYF.

This chain joins TRBV5-1 and TRBJ2-1; no clear D. Germline V gives CDR1 SGHRS, CDR2 YFSETQ. V was clipped by 1 base and J by 3 bases, with 11 bases between them. This CDR3 has 15 amino acids. This CDR3 is CASSLLTTDYNEQFF. The CDR3, as DNA: TGCGCCAGCAGCTTGCTCACAACTGACTACAATGAGCAGTTCTTC.